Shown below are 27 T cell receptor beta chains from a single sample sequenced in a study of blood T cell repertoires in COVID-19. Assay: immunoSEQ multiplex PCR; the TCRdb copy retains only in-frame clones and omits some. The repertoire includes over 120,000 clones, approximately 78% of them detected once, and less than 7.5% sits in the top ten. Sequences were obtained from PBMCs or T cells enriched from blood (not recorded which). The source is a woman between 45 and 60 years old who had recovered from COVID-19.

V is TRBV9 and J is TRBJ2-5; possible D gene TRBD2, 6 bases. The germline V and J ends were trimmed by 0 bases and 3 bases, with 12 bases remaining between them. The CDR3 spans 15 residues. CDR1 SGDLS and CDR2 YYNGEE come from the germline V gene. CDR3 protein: CASSVGARGEETQYF. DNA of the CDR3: TGTGCCAGCAGCGTAGGAGCCCGCGGGGAAGAGACCCAGTACTTC.

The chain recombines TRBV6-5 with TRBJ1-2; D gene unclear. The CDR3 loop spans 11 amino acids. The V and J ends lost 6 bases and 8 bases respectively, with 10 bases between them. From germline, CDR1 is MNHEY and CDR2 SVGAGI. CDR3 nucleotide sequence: TGTGCCAGCAGGCGTGCAAGCGGCTACACCTTC. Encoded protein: CASRRASGYTF.

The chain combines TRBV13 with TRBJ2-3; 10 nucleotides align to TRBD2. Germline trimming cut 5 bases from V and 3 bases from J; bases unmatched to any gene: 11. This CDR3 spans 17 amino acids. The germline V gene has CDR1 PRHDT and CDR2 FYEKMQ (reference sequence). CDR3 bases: TGTGCCAGCAGCACGCAAGAACTAGCGGGGCTGACAGATACGCAGTATTTT. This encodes CASSTQELAGLTDTQYF. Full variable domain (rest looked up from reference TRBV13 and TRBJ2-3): AAGVIQSPRHLIKEKRETATLKCYPIPRHDTVYWYQQGPGQDPQFLISFYEKMQSDKGSIPDRFSAQQFSDYHSELNMSSLELGDSALYFCASSTQELAGLTDTQYFGPGTRLTVL.

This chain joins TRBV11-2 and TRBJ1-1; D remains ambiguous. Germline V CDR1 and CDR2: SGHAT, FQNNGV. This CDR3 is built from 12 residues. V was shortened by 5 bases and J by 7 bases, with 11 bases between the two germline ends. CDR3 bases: TGTGCCAGCAGCCCTCAACGGGTTGAAGCTTTCTTT. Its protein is CASSPQRVEAFF.

The CDR3: CASSWDSSYEQYV. The CDR3 DNA reads as TGTGCCAGCAGTTGGGACAGCTCCTACGAGCAGTACGTC. The genes are TRBV6-2 or TRBV6-3 and TRBJ2-7; 7 bases are a match to TRBD1. This CDR3 is 13 amino acids long. The J segment lost 0 bases and the V segment lost 4 bases, leaving 0 bases of the junction unmatched. CDR1 and CDR2 from the germline V gene are MNHEY and SVGEGT.

In DNA form, the CDR3 reads TGTGCCAGCAGTGAAAAGGACAGTCGCACAGATACGCAGTATTTT. Encoded protein: CASSEKDSRTDTQYF. The chain recombines TRBV25-1 with TRBJ2-3; the D gene is possibly TRBD1 (6 bases). V was pared by 2 bases and J by 1 base, with 10 bases between. CDR3 length: 15 residues. Per the germline V gene, CDR1 is MGHDK and CDR2 is SYGVNS.

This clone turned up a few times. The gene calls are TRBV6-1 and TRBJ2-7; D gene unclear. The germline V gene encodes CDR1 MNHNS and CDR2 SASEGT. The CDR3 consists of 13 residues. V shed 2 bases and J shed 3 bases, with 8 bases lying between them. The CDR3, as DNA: TGTGCCAGCAGTGAATCACAAATCTACGAGCAGTACTTC. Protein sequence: CASSESQIYEQYF.

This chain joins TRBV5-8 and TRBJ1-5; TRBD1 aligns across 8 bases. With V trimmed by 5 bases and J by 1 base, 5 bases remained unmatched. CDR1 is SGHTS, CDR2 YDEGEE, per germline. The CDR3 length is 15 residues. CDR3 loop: CASSKGQGSNQPQHF. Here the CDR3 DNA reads TGTGCCAGCAGTAAAGGACAGGGAAGCAATCAGCCCCAGCATTTT. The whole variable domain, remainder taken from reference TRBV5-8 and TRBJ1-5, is EAGVTQSPTHLIKTRGQQATLRCSPISGHTSVYWYQQALGLGLQFLLWYDEGEERNRGNFPPRFSGRQFPNYSSELNVNALELEDSALYLCASSKGQGSNQPQHFGDGTRLSIL.

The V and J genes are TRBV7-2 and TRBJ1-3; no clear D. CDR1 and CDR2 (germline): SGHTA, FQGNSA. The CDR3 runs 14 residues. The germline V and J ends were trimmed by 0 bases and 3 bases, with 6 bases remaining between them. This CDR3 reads CASSLAGFGNTIYF. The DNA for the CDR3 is TGTGCCAGCAGCTTAGCCGGTTTTGGAAACACCATATATTTT.

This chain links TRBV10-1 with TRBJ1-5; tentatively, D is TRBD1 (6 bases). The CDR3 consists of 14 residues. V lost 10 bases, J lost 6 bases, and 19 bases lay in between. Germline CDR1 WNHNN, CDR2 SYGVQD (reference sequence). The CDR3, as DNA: TGCGCCAACATTTCACAGGGATCGGGTCAGCCCCAGCATTTT. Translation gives CANISQGSGQPQHF.

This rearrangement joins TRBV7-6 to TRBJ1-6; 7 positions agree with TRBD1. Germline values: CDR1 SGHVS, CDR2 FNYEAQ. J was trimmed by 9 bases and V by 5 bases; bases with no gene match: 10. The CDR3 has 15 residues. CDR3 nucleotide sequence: TGTGCCAGCAGCGCGCGACAGGGCAGGGGTTCACCCCTCCACTTT. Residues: CASSARQGRGSPLHF. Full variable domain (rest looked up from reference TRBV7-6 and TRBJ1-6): GAGVSQSPRYKVTKRGQDVALRCDPISGHVSLYWYRQALGQGPEFLTYFNYEAQQDKSGLPNDRFSAERPEGSISTLTIQRTEQRDSAMYRCASSARQGRGSPLHFGNGTRLTVT.

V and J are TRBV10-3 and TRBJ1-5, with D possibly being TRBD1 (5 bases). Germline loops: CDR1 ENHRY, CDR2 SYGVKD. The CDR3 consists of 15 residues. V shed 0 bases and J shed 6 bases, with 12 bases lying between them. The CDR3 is CAISESVVGGQPQHF. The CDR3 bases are TGTGCCATCAGTGAGTCGGTCGTGGGGGGTCAGCCCCAGCATTTT.

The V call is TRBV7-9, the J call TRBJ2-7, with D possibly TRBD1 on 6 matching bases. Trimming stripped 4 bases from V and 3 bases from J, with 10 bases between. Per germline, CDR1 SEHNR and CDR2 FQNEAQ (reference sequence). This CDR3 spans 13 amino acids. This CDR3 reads CASSYRDNYEQYF. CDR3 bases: TGTGCCAGCAGCTACCGGGACAACTACGAGCAGTACTTC.

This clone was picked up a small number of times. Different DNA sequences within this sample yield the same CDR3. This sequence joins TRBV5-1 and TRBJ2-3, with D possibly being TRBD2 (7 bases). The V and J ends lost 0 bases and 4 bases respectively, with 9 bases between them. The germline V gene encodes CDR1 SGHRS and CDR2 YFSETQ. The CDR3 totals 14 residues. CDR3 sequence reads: CASSLEGGPDTQYF. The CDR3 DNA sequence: TGCGCCAGCAGCTTGGAGGGGGGGCCAGATACGCAGTATTTT.

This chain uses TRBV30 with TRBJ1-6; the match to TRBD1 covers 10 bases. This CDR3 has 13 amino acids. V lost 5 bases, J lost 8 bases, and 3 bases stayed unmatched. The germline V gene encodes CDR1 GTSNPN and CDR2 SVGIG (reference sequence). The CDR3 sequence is CAWLGTGDSPLHF. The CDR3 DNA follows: TGTGCCTGGCTCGGGACAGGGGATTCACCCCTCCACTTT.

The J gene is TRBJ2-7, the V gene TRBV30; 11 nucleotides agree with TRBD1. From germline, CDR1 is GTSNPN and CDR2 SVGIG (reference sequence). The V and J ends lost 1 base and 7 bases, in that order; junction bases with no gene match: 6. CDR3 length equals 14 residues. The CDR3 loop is CAWSDGQGAQEQYF. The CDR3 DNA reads TGTGCCTGGAGTGACGGACAGGGGGCGCAAGAGCAGTACTTC.

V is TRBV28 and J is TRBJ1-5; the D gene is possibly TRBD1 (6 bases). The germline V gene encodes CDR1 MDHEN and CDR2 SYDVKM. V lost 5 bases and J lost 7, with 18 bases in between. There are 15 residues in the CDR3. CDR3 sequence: CASSAQQGSGQPQHF. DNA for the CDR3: TGTGCCAGCAGTGCCCAACAGGGCTCGGGGCAGCCCCAGCATTTT.

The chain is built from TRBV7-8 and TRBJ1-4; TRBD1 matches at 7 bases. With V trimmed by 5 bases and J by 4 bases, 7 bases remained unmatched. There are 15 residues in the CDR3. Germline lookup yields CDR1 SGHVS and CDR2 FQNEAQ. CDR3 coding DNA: TGTGCCAGCAGCCCAGGGACAGCCTTTAATGAAAAACTGTTTTTT. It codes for CASSPGTAFNEKLFF.

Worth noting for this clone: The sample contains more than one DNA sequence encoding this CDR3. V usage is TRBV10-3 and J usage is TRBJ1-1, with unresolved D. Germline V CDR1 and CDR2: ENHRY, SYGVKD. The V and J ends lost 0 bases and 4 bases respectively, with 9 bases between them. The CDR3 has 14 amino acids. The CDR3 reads CAISESTGGTEAFF. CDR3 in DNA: TGTGCCATCAGTGAGTCGACGGGTGGCACTGAAGCTTTCTTT.

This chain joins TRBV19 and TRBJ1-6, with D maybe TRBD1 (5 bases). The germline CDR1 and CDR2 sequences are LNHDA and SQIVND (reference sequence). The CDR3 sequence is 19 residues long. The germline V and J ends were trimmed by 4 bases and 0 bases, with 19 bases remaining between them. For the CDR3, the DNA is TGTGCCAGTAGTACCCCGGAGATAGGGGTTAGCTCCTATAATTCACCCCTCCACTTT. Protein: CASSTPEIGVSSYNSPLHF.

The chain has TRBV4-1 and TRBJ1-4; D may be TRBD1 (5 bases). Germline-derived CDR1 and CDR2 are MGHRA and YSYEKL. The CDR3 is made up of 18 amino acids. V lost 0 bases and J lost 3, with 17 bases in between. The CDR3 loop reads CASSQEGYGTGANEKLFF. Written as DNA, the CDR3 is TGCGCCAGCAGCCAAGAGGGGTACGGGACTGGGGCTAATGAAAAACTGTTTTTT.

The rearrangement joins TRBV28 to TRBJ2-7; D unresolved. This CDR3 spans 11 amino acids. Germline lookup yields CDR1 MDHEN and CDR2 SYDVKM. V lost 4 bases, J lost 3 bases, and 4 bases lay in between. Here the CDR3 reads CASSSHYEQYV. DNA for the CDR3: TGTGCCAGCAGTTCCCACTACGAGCAGTACGTC.

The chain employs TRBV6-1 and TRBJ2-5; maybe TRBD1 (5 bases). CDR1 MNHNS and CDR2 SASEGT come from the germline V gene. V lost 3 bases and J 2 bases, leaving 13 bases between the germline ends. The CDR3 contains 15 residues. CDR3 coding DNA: TGTGCCAGCAGTGAGCCGCAGGACATACAAGAGACCCAGTACTTC. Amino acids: CASSEPQDIQETQYF.

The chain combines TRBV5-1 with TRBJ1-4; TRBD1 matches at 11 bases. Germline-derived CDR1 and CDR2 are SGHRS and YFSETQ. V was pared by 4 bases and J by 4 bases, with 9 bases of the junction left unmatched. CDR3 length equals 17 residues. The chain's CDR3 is CASSTGTGGSFNEKLFF. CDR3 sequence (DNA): TGCGCCAGCAGCACCGGGACAGGGGGTTCCTTTAATGAAAAACTGTTTTTT. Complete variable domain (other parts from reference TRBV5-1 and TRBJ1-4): KAGVTQTPRYLIKTRGQQVTLSCSPISGHRSVSWYQQTPGQGLQFLFEYFSETQRNKGNFPGRFSGRQFSNSRSEMNVSTLELGDSALYLCASSTGTGGSFNEKLFFGSGTQLSVL.

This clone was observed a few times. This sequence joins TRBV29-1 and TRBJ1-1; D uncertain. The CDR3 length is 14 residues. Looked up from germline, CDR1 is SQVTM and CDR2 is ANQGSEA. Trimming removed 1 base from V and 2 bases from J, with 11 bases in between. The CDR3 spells CSVEVGVANTEAFF. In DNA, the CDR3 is TGCAGCGTTGAAGTAGGCGTAGCAAACACTGAAGCTTTCTTT. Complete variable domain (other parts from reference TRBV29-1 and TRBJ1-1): SAVISQKPSRDICQRGTSLTIQCQVDSQVTMMFWYRQQPGQSLTLIATANQGSEATYESGFVIDKFPISRPNLTFSTLTVSNMSPEDSSIYLCSVEVGVANTEAFFGQGTRLTVV.

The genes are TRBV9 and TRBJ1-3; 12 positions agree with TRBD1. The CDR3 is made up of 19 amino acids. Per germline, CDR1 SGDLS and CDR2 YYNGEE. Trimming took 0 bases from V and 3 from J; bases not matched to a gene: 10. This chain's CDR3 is CASSVGPGQGAIVGNTIYF. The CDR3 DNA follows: TGTGCCAGCAGCGTAGGTCCGGGACAGGGGGCTATAGTTGGAAACACCATATATTTT.

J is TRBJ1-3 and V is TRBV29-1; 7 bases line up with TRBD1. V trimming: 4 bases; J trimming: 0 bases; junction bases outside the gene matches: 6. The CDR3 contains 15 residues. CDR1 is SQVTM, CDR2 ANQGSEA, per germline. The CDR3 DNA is TGCAGCGTTGTCCGGGACAGCAACTCTGGAAACACCATATATTTT. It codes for CSVVRDSNSGNTIYF.